This paragraph reports one TCR beta chain. This sample is part of a study of blood T cell repertoires in COVID-19. Background on the study: COVID-19 samples collected from the United States, Italy and Spain covered acute and convalescent phases. T cells, B-cell-depleted T cells, or PBMCs supplied cDNA or gDNA.

As handled by the study authors: Reference gene primer amplification yielded estimated nucleated cell counts. Assay: immunoSEQ multiplex PCR; the TCRdb copy retains only in-frame clones and omits some. V, J and clone size are those of that table, while D and trimming were read from the DNA. The repertoire holds around 15,000 clones, with around 80% as singletons. V was clipped by 0 bases and J by 8 bases; unmatched bases: 12. Germline V gene data show CDR1 as GTSNPN and CDR2 as SVGIG (reference sequence). CDR3 length equals 15 residues. The chain uses TRBV30 and TRBJ1-2, with 7 bases fitting TRBD1. The sequencing sample was made of peripheral blood. This sequence originates from a human donor in a cohort sampled during active COVID-19. The CDR3 here is CAWSVLTGSRGGYTF. CDR3 sequence (DNA): TGTGCCTGGAGTGTACTGACAGGGTCGAGAGGAGGCTACACCTTC.